This entry describes one T cell receptor (beta chain). The authors' processing: It was from reference gene primer amplification that nucleated cell counts were estimated. Produced via immunoSEQ multiplex PCR; TCRdb's table is partial and in-frame only. V and J calls and clone size are given by that table; D and trimming were obtained from the DNA. Here the sample spans 60,000 or so clones, 78% being singletons. CDR3 length: 15 amino acids. Germline loops: CDR1 SGHTA, CDR2 FQGNSA. Trimming took 2 bases from V and 0 from J, leaving 10 bases between them. The sample originates from a study of blood T cell repertoires in COVID-19. Study overall: From T cells, B-cell-depleted T cells, or PBMCs came the material, which was cDNA or gDNA.

This chain connects TRBV7-2 to TRBJ1-2; TRBD1 is a possible D gene (6 bases). The sequence was obtained from a human donor in a cohort sampled during active COVID-19. Sequencing was carried out using peripheral blood. CDR3 in amino acids: CASSLTQGPNYGYTF. CDR3 DNA sequence: TGTGCCAGCAGCTTAACGCAGGGGCCTAACTATGGCTACACCTTC.